This paragraph covers one T cell receptor (beta chain) sequence. Its recognized antigen is unknown. The CDR3 sequence holds 13 residues, the cysteine and phenylalanine included. No DNA sequence is on record. The germline V gene (reference sequence) yields LNHDA for CDR1 and SQIVND for CDR2. From each donor, an approximately 2.5 ml peripheral blood sample was collected into PAXgene tubes and kept at -80 degrees C. Total RNA was isolated from whole blood with the PAXgene blood miRNA kit on an automated QIAcube, without T cell sorting. Peripheral blood from monozygotic twin pairs concordant or discordant for inflammatory bowel disease was subjected to deep TCRalpha and TCRbeta repertoire profiling with unique molecular barcoding. Smoking habits were recorded for all twin pairs, and each individual was classified as a current, former or never smoker. This specimen belongs to a study of monozygotic twins with inflammatory bowel disease (dated by TCRdb to about 2019). Some background on the complete study: A total of roughly 28 monozygotic twin pairs were included in the full study, comprising nine German pairs (four IBD-concordant, five IBD-discordant) and 19 IBD-discordant Danish pairs. Each individual had, on average, about 151 000 unique TCRalpha sequences and 181 000 unique TCRbeta sequences available for analysis. Within discordant pairs, disease-associated traits were sought mainly by comparing IBD patients with their genetically identical healthy co-twins.

To prepare the library, 5' RACE was applied. For each TCR library, approximately 3,700 ng of total RNA was used. For each sample, cDNA synthesis was carried out in eight separate reactions using SMARTScribe reverse transcriptase. During cDNA synthesis, template switching introduced unique molecular identifiers that contained a 6-nucleotide sample barcode. Amplification of TCRalpha and TCRbeta cDNA involved two nested PCRs of around 15 and 9 cycles, and each PCR was followed by bead purification. Before amplification, the cDNA was both treated with uracil DNA-glycosylase and purified with the QIAquick PCR purification kit. The second PCR added Illumina TruSeq-compatible adapters along with sample-specific barcodes. Library quality and concentration were checked on TapeStation and Qubit, and libraries were pooled at around 4.7 ng each. Pooled libraries were sequenced on an Illumina HiSeq2500 single-index Rapid Run with 2 x 100 bp reads and custom sequencing primers. For the original study's pipeline: UMI-based consensus assembly with MiGEC version 1.2.6 was used to correct PCR and sequencing errors. MiXCR version 2.1.1 was used to carry out V(D)J alignment, clonotype assembly and CDR3 extraction. Normalisation of gene usage, clonotype sharing and MAIT/NKT TCR abundance was achieved by analysing the top 1000, 10 000 and 20 000 clonotypes per sample. After downsampling to 27 000 UMIs, diversity was calculated as the inverse Simpson index using the vegan R package. Paired Mann-Whitney U tests were applied to discordant twin pairs, and Benjamini-Hochberg correction was used for multiple testing. The reads went through TCRdb reprocessing, and each CDR3 protein sequence gets one entry with no DNA. The V and J calls were not made by the authors but by TCRdb's processing. This sample's table lists approximately 380,000 distinct CDR3 sequences. Of the sample, around 2.6% is held by the ten largest clones.

Findings and caveats that apply to the study as a whole: Different T cell subtypes could not be distinguished in the analysis. No difference in repertoire similarity was observed between concordant and discordant twins, possibly owing to limited statistical power. Compared with healthy twins, IBD patients shared fewer clonotypes with other individuals, and the difference was most pronounced in patients with signs of disease activity. Measured by the inverse Simpson index, TCRbeta repertoire diversity was lower in IBD patients than in their healthy co-twins. Background noise and inter-individual variability may have been introduced into the repertoires by the differing immunosuppressive treatments among patients. The results gave no support for a single strong signal or clonotype linked to IBD.

Material: blood. This receptor was identified in a human donor with ulcerative colitis or Crohn's disease, or a healthy co-twin of an affected twin (not recorded which). The V gene is TRBV19 and the J gene is TRBJ2-1. Here the CDR3 is given as CASSTSSYNEQFF.